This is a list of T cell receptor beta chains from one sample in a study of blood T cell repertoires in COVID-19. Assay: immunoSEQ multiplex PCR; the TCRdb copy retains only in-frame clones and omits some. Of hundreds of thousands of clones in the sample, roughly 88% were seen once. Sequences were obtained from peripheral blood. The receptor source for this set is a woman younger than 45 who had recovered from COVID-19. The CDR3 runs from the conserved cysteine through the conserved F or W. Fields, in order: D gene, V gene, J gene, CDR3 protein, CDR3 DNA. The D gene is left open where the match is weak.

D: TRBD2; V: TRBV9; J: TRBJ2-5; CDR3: CASSGGPREGETQYF; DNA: TGTGCCAGCAGCGGTGGCCCCAGGGAGGGGGAGACCCAGTACTTC
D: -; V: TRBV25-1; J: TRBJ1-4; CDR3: CASSEPGATNEKLFF; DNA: TGTGCCAGCAGTGAACCTGGAGCAACTAATGAAAAACTGTTTTTT
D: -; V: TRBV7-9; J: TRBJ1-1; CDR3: CASSFFGEAFF; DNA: TGTGCCAGCAGCTTCTTCGGTGAAGCTTTCTTT
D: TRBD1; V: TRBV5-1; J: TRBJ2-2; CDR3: CASSLQGQGNTGELFF; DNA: TGCGCCAGCAGCTTGCAGGGACAGGGGAACACCGGGGAGCTGTTTTTT
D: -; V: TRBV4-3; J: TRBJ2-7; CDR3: CASSQVGGSYEQYF; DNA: TGCGCCAGCAGCCAAGTCGGGGGCTCCTACGAGCAGTACTTC
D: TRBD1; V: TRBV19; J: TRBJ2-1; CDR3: CASRTQGSSYNEQFF; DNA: TGTGCCAGTAGAACACAGGGGAGCTCCTACAATGAGCAGTTCTTC
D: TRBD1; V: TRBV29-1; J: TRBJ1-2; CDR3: CSVEGDRAGYTF; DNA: TGCAGCGTTGAAGGGGACAGGGCTGGCTACACCTTC
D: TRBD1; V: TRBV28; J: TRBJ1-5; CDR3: CASSWGQRVNQPQHF; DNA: TGTGCCAGCAGCTGGGGACAGAGGGTAAATCAGCCCCAGCATTTT
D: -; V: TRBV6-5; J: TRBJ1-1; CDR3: CASSYSGRTEAFF; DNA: TGTGCCAGCAGTTACTCTGGGAGGACTGAAGCTTTCTTT
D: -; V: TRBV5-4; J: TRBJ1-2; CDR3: CASSSQRYGYTF; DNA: TGTGCCAGCAGCTCTCAGCGCTATGGCTACACCTTC
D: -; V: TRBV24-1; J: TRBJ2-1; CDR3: CATSDRNSRDSGYVDEQFF; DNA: TGTGCCACCAGCGACCGAAATTCCAGGGACTCGGGATATGTAGATGAGCAGTTCTTC
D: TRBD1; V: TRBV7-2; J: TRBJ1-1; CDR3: CASSWGTGMNTEAFF; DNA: TGTGCCAGCAGCTGGGGGACAGGGATGAACACTGAAGCTTTCTTT
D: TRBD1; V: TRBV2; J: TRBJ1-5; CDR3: CASTIPGTANQPQHF; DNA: TGTGCCAGCACCATCCCCGGGACAGCTAATCAGCCCCAGCATTTT
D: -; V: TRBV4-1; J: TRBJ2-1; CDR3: CASSSDIYNEQFF; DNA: TGCGCCAGCAGCTCAGACATCTACAATGAGCAGTTCTTC
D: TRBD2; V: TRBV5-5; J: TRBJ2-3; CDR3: CASSLRQSRGEPYTQYF; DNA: TGTGCCAGCAGCTTGCGTCAGTCTCGGGGGGAGCCGTATACGCAGTATTTT